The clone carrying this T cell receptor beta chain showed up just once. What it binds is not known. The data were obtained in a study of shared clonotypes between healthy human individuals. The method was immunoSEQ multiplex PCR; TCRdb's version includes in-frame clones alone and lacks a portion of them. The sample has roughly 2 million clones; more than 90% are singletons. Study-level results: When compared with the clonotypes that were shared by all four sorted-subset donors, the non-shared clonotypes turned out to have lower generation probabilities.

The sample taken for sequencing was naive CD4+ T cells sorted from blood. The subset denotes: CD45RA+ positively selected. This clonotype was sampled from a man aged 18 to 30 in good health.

Here the CDR3 reads CASREGQGNTEAFF. DNA for the CDR3: TGCGCCAGCAGGGAGGGACAGGGTAACACTGAAGCTTTCTTT. This rearrangement joins TRBV5-1 to TRBJ1-1, with TRBD1 matching over 9 bases. The germline CDR1 and CDR2 sequences are SGHRS and YFSETQ. The CDR3 has 14 amino acids. After removal of 5 bases from V and 2 bases from J, the junction contained 4 bases not matched to a gene.